Detailed here is one T cell receptor beta chain. Its antigen remains unknown. This sample was included in a study of vaccination and CD4 T cells after COVID-19. Germline CDR1 and CDR2: SNHLY and FYNNEI. This CDR3 contains 17 residues. Trimming took 4 bases from V and 5 from J, leaving 23 bases between them. Whole-study results and caveats: Convalescent patients saw a median around 86% of their reactive clones show up only after vaccination.

Once obtained from cultured CD4+ T cells, the DNA was sequenced using the Oncomine TCR Beta short-read assay. TCRdb called the PCR reads again in MiXCR, with one record for every CDR3 protein. The data contain 8,500 to 13,000 distinct CDR3 sequences, about 38% of them singletons. The sample's treatment: roughly ten-day PBMC culture with coronavirus spike peptide pools or control peptides (ViraFEST assay). The chain couples TRBV2 to TRBJ2-5; a possible D gene is TRBD2 (6 bases). The clonotype originates from a human donor who had recovered from COVID-19. Sequences were derived from CD4+ T cells from blood, cultured in vitro, sampled after SARS-CoV-2 vaccination. The CDR3 region has the DNA TGTGCCAGCAGTGTACGGGGAACGGGTTCTGCGGGGGAGACCCAGTACTTC. Translation gives CASSVRGTGSAGETQYF.